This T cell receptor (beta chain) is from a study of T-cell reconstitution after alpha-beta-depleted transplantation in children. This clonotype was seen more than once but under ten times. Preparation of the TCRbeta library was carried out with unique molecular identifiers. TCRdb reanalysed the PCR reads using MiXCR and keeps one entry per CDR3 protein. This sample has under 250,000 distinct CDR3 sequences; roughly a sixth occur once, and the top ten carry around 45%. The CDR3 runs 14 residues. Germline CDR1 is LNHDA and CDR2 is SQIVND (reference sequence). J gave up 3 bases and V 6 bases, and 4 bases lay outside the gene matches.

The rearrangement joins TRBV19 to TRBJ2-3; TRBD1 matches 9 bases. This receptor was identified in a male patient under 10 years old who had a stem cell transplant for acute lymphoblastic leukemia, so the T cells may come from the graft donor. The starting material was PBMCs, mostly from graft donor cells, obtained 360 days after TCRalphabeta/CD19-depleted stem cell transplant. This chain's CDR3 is CASSRDRATDTQYF. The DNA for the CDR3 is TGTGCCAGTAGCAGGGACAGGGCGACAGATACGCAGTATTTT.